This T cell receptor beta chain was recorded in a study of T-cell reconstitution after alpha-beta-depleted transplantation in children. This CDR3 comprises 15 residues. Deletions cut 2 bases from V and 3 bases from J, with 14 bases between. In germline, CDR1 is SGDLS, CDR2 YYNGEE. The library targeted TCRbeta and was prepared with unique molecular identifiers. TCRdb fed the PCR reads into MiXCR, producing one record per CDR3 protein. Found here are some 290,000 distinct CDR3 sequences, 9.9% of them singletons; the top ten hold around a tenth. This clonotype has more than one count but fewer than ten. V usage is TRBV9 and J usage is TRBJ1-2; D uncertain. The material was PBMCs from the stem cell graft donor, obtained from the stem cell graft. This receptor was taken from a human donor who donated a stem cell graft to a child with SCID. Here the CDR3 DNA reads TGTGCCAGCAGCGTCGACATCCCGGCGGACTATGGCTACACCTTC. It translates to CASSVDIPADYGYTF. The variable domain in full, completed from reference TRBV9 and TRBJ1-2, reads DSGVTQTPKHLITATGQRVTLRCSPRSGDLSVYWYQQSLDQGLQFLIQYYNGEERAKGNILERFSAQQFPDLHSELNLSSLELGDSALYFCASSVDIPADYGYTFGSGTRLTVV.